Listed below are T cell receptor beta chains from one sample, sequenced in a study of response to subunit inactivated influenza vaccine. TCRdb ran MiXCR on the RT-PCR reads and lists one entry per CDR3 protein. Among hundreds of thousands of distinct CDR3 sequences listed, roughly 10% were seen once. This sample was also put to use in a study of T cells expressing NK-cell markers.

The sample was PBMCs from blood, taken on the day of vaccination. The receptors stem from a man aged 50 to 60 who received an inactivated influenza vaccine. Both conserved end residues are part of each CDR3. Each record gives: J gene, V gene, D gene, clone size, CDR3 protein, CDR3 DNA. A D gene is named only where the DNA matches it firmly. A row's size may be missing; if present it is once, few, many or a size class.

TRBJ2-1 | TRBV9 | TRBD2 | few | CASSARLAGGWEQFF | TGTGCCAGCAGCGCCCGACTAGCGGGAGGCTGGGAGCAGTTCTTC
TRBJ1-2 | TRBV4-1 | NA | few | CASSQDGSVFYGYTF | TGCGCCAGCAGCCAAGATGGTAGCGTATTCTATGGCTACACCTTC
TRBJ2-4 | TRBV2 | NA | few | CASSERQTKNIQYF | TGTGCCAGCAGTGAGCGACAGACCAAAAACATTCAGTACTTC
TRBJ2-5 | TRBV2 | TRBD1 | NA | CASSDRQGLTGETQYF | TGTGCCAGCAGTGACCGACAGGGCCTCACCGGGGAGACCCAGTACTTC
TRBJ2-7 | TRBV11-2 | TRBD1 | NA | CASSSLKQGRPYEQYF | TGTGCCAGCAGCTCCCTCAAACAGGGGAGACCCTACGAGCAGTACTTC
TRBJ1-6 | TRBV6-2/TRBV6-3 | NA | NA | CAGRTEGLNSPLHF | TGTGCCGGTAGGACTGAGGGCCTCAATTCACCCCTCCACTTT
TRBJ2-7 | TRBV4-1 | NA | many | CASSHPETLSRPIYEQYF | TGCGCCAGCAGCCATCCGGAAACCCTCTCGAGACCGATCTACGAGCAGTACTTC
TRBJ2-3 | TRBV4-1 | TRBD1 | NA | CASSHPRDRGGTDTQYF | TGCGCCAGCAGCCATCCCCGGGACAGGGGAGGCACAGATACGCAGTATTTT
TRBJ2-2 | TRBV28 | NA | NA | CASSKSPPGELFF | TGTGCCAGCAGCAAATCCCCCCCTGGGGAGCTGTTTTTT
TRBJ2-7 | TRBV6-1 | TRBD1 | NA | CASKPPGGAGYEQYF | TGTGCCAGCAAACCCCCAGGGGGCGCGGGTTACGAGCAGTACTTC
TRBJ2-3 | TRBV20-1 | NA | few | CSAREAGTDTQYF | TGCAGTGCTAGGGAAGCGGGCACAGATACGCAGTATTTT
TRBJ2-1 | TRBV7-6 | TRBD2 | NA | CASSLDLAGGMGNEQFF | TGTGCCAGCAGCTTAGATCTAGCGGGGGGAATGGGTAATGAGCAGTTCTTC
TRBJ1-4 | TRBV7-2 | NA | few | CASSFMGRGEKLFF | TGTGCCAGCAGCTTCATGGGGCGAGGGGAAAAACTGTTTTTT
TRBJ1-6 | TRBV5-6 | TRBD1 | NA | CASSSTGVSSPLHF | TGTGCCAGCAGCTCGACAGGGGTAAGCTCACCCCTCCACTTT
TRBJ2-2 | TRBV20-1 | TRBD1 | NA | CSARRDRDTGELFF | TGCAGTGCCAGACGGGACAGAGACACCGGGGAGCTGTTTTTT
TRBJ2-3 | TRBV30 | NA | many | CAWSVHERDTQYF | TGTGCCTGGAGTGTACATGAGCGAGATACGCAGTATTTT
TRBJ2-5 | TRBV7-9 | NA | few | CASSLGPVGETQYF | TGTGCCAGCAGCTTAGGCCCCGTCGGGGAGACCCAGTACTTC
TRBJ2-5 | TRBV3-1 | TRBD2 | NA | CASSQVLQREGPLQETQYF | TGTGCCAGCAGCCAAGTTCTCCAGCGGGAGGGCCCTCTCCAAGAGACCCAGTACTTC